Listed here are 17 T cell receptor beta chains from one sample, sequenced in a study of PD-1 blockade in classical Hodgkin lymphoma. Method: immunoSEQ multiplex PCR; TCRdb's copy keeps in-frame clones and lacks some. Of 20,000 to 25,000 clones listed, about four fifths are singletons. With no exception, relapse followed autologous stem cell transplantation in all patients, and brentuximab vedotin exposure varied. The source material was peripheral blood mononuclear cells (PBMCs), sampled before the second cycle of nivolumab. The source is a human donor with classical Hodgkin lymphoma.

The J gene is TRBJ2-5, the V gene TRBV25-1; 9 positions agree with TRBD2. V was clipped by 8 bases and J by 3 bases; unmatched bases: 13. Germline CDR1 is MGHDK and CDR2 is SYGVNS. The CDR3 runs 16 residues. The CDR3 region has the DNA TGTGCCAGCGCCCAACAAGCTAGCGGGACGAAAGAGACCCAGTACTTC. This sequence encodes CASAQQASGTKETQYF. Using reference TRBV25-1 and TRBJ2-5 for the parts outside the CDR3, the full variable domain is EADIYQTPRYLVIGTGKKITLECSQTMGHDKMYWYQQDPGMELHLIHYSYGVNSTEKGDLSSESTVSRIRTEHFPLTLESARPSHTSQYLCASAQQASGTKETQYFGPGTRLLVL.

The chain is built from TRBV6-4 and TRBJ1-2; 7 positions agree with TRBD1. V lost 2 bases, J lost 7 bases, and 4 bases stayed unmatched. From germline, CDR1 is MRHNA and CDR2 SNTAGT. This CDR3 region has 13 residues. The CDR3 coding sequence is TGTGCCAGCAGTGACAGGGGGCTCGGTGGCTACACCTTC. Translated, it gives CASSDRGLGGYTF.

This rearrangement joins TRBV6-5 to TRBJ2-3; 8 nucleotides agree with TRBD2. Per germline, CDR1 MNHEY and CDR2 SVGAGI. Trimming took 0 bases from V and 5 from J; bases not matched to a gene: 1. There are 14 residues in the CDR3. The CDR3 loop is CASSYSSGVDTQYF. DNA of the CDR3: TGTGCCAGCAGTTACTCTAGCGGGGTAGATACGCAGTATTTT.

The V call is TRBV6-6, the J call TRBJ2-5; D unclear. The J call may not be correct, given that the DNA end is closer to TRBJ2-7. The CDR3 consists of 14 residues. In germline, CDR1 is MNHNY, CDR2 SVGAGI (reference sequence). The CDR3 protein is CASSFHSSYYEQYF. The CDR3 region has the DNA TGTGCCAGCAGTTTCCACTCGTCCTACTACGAGCAGTACTTC.

This chain connects TRBV2 to TRBJ2-5; D is undetermined. Per the germline V gene, CDR1 is SNHLY and CDR2 is FYNNEI. The length of the CDR3 is 13 residues. Trimming stripped 4 bases from V and 3 bases from J, with 9 bases between. DNA for the CDR3: TGTGCCAGCAGTGGGGAACGGGAAGAGACCCAGTACTTC. It specifies CASSGEREETQYF. Using reference TRBV2 and TRBJ2-5 for the parts outside the CDR3, the full variable domain is EPEVTQTPSHQVTQMGQEVILRCVPISNHLYFYWYRQILGQKVEFLVSFYNNEISEKSEIFDDQFSVERPDGSNFTLKIRSTKLEDSAMYFCASSGEREETQYFGPGTRLLVL.

Comments on this clone: Distinct nucleotide sequences in the sample also encode this CDR3. The chain joins TRBV6-6 to TRBJ1-3, with D perhaps TRBD1 (5 bases). The CDR3 is made up of 14 amino acids. Trimming pared 2 bases from V and 2 bases from J, leaving 7 bases between. The germline gives CDR1 MNHNY, CDR2 SVGAGI (reference sequence). CDR3 protein: CASSYGGTGNTIYF. As DNA, the CDR3 is TGTGCCAGCAGTTACGGGGGGACTGGAAACACCATATATTTT.

The rearrangement joins TRBV19 to TRBJ2-3; 11 bases agree with TRBD1. The CDR3 has 16 residues. Germline V gene lookup returns CDR1 LNHDA and CDR2 SQIVND (reference sequence). The V segment lost 9 bases and the J segment 2 bases; nucleotides outside the gene matches: 10. The CDR3 DNA follows: TGTGCCAGCGCCCTAGGACAGGGGGCCTTCACAGATACGCAGTATTTT. Translation gives CASALGQGAFTDTQYF.

The chain's CDR3 is CASSHTYEQYV. The CDR3 DNA follows: TGTGCCAGCAGCCACACCTACGAGCAGTACGTC. This chain links TRBV6-5 with TRBJ2-7; D not resolved. CDR1 and CDR2 from the germline V gene are MNHEY and SVGAGI. The CDR3 totals 11 residues. Trimming removed 6 bases from V and 2 bases from J, with 5 bases in between.

This CDR3 is CASSGPGAYSGANVLTF. In DNA form, the CDR3 reads TGTGCCAGCAGCGGACCAGGGGCTTACTCTGGGGCCAACGTCCTGACTTTC. J is TRBJ2-6 and V is TRBV5-6, with TRBD1 as a possible D gene (6 bases). V lost 4 bases and J 0 bases, leaving 14 bases between the germline ends. This CDR3 is built from 17 residues. Germline-derived CDR1 and CDR2 are SGHDT and YYEEEE.

The V and J genes are TRBV10-3 and TRBJ2-1, with 11 bases aligning to TRBD1. After removal of 4 bases from V and 8 bases from J, the junction contained 10 bases not matched to a gene. This CDR3 comprises 16 residues. CDR1 ENHRY and CDR2 SYGVKD come from the germline V gene. The CDR3 sequence is CAISGRDRGVGDEQFF. The DNA for the CDR3 is TGTGCCATCAGTGGCCGGGACAGGGGGGTTGGGGATGAGCAGTTCTTC.

The chain recombines TRBV9 with TRBJ2-5; D may be TRBD2 (5 bases). The CDR3 is made up of 15 amino acids. V was shortened by 4 bases and J by 1 base, with 14 bases between the two germline ends. Germline values: CDR1 SGDLS, CDR2 YYNGEE. In DNA, the CDR3 is TGTGCCAGCAGCACCTCCGGGGTCTTCCAAGAGACCCAGTACTTC. Protein product: CASSTSGVFQETQYF.

The V call is TRBV2, the J call TRBJ2-5, with 8 bases identical to TRBD1. The CDR3 totals 13 residues. The germline V gene encodes CDR1 SNHLY and CDR2 FYNNEI. The junction had 9 bases not matched to a gene; V was cut back by 8 bases and J by 7 bases. CDR3 coding DNA: TGTGCCAGCGGAACGAGGACAGGGCGGACCCAGTACTTC. It is translated as CASGTRTGRTQYF.

The chain has TRBV10-3 and TRBJ2-3, with 13 bases fitting TRBD2. The CDR3 runs to 14 residues. V was clipped by 10 bases and J by 2 bases; unmatched bases: 3. CDR1 ENHRY and CDR2 SYGVKD come from the germline V gene. The CDR3 sequence is CATGLAGATDTQYF. The DNA for the CDR3 is TGTGCCACAGGACTAGCGGGAGCCACAGATACGCAGTATTTT.

A single count supports this clone. The V call is TRBV10-2, the J call TRBJ2-1; D not resolved. Germline CDR1 and CDR2: WSHSY and SAAADI. V lost 1 base and J lost 10, with 8 bases in between. The CDR3 runs 12 residues. The DNA of the CDR3 is TGCGCCAGCAGTGAGTTCAGGTACGAGCAGTTCTTC. Its translation: CASSEFRYEQFF.

This clone was detected only a few times. DNA of the CDR3: TGTGCCAGCAGCTCTACTGGACAAGGCGAGCAGTACGTC. As protein: CASSSTGQGEQYV. The genes are TRBV27 and TRBJ2-7; D is possibly TRBD1 (5 bases). In germline, CDR1 is MNHEY, CDR2 SMNVEV (reference sequence). With 6 bases removed from V and 6 bases from J, the gap between germline ends came to 15 bases. The CDR3 runs to 13 residues.

This clone ranks as medium-sized. The genes are TRBV2 and TRBJ2-6; D remains unclear. Trimming took 5 bases from V and 4 from J, leaving 3 bases between them. Germline CDR1 reads SNHLY; CDR2 reads FYNNEI. This CDR3 is 12 amino acids long. CDR3 sequence: CASSTGANVLTF. The CDR3 nucleotides read TGTGCCAGCAGTACCGGGGCCAACGTCCTGACTTTC.

The CDR3 DNA reads as TGTGCCAGTAGGGAGACAGGGCGGGACGGGAATGAGCAGTTCTTC. Its translation: CASRETGRDGNEQFF. The genes are TRBV19 and TRBJ2-1; a weak D match, TRBD1 (7 bases). Trimming pared 6 bases from V and 7 bases from J, leaving 19 bases between. The germline V gene encodes CDR1 LNHDA and CDR2 SQIVND (reference sequence). CDR3 length equals 15 residues.